This T cell receptor beta chain originates from a study of blood T cell repertoires in COVID-19. Study at large: The United States, Italy and Spain provided the acute and convalescent COVID-19 samples. Nucleic acid was either cDNA or gDNA, and it came from T cells, B-cell-depleted T cells, or PBMCs.

Germline V lookup: CDR1 SGHVS, CDR2 FNYEAQ. The CDR3 extends over 14 amino acids. Trimming cost V 4 bases and J 5 bases; bases outside gene matches: 6. Repertoires were generated with immunoSEQ multiplex PCR, while TCRdb's copy carries only in-frame clones and drops some. The table has approximately 100,000 clones, around 87% seen once. The V call is TRBV7-6, the J call TRBJ1-1, with TRBD1 matching over 8 bases. This receptor was obtained from a woman in her thirties with acute or convalescent COVID-19. Material for sequencing was peripheral blood. The CDR3 loop is CASSSEQGETEAFF. Here the CDR3 DNA reads TGTGCCAGCAGCTCAGAACAGGGGGAGACTGAAGCTTTCTTT.